What follows is one T cell receptor (beta chain) and its context. These data are taken from a study of blood T cell repertoires in COVID-19. Authors' methods: The assay estimated nucleated cells by amplifying reference gene primers. Here immunoSEQ multiplex PCR was the method, and the copy in TCRdb shows in-frame clones only, minus some. V and J calls plus clone size are reproduced from that table; the DNA served to infer D and trimming. Of 90,000 to 100,000 clones in the sample, about 85% were seen once. With 3 bases removed from V and 5 bases from J, the gap between germline ends came to 8 bases. CDR1 MNHEY and CDR2 SVGEGT come from the germline V gene. The CDR3 consists of 13 residues.

This clonotype originated in a man older than 75 with acute or convalescent COVID-19. The sample consisted of peripheral blood. The chain couples TRBV6-2 or TRBV6-3 to TRBJ2-1; maybe TRBD1 (5 bases). The CDR3 DNA reads as TGTGCCAGCAGTTATAAACAGGACAATGAGCAGTTCTTC. Translation gives CASSYKQDNEQFF.